Listed below are T cell receptor beta chains from one sample, sequenced in a study of PD-L1 blockade in urothelial cancer. Sequencing was performed with immunoSEQ multiplex PCR; in TCRdb, only in-frame clones are kept and a portion is missing. The table includes about 70,000 clones, under 90% detected once. The sequenced sample was PBMCs, obtained around atezolizumab (anti-PD-L1) treatment. The receptors derive from a man aged 65 to 85 with urothelial cancer. CDR3s include the opening cysteine and the closing phenylalanine or tryptophan. A D gene is named only where the DNA matches it firmly. Expanded clones are given a class, and other clones once, few, many or no size at all.

j_call: TRBJ2-5; clone_size: .; d_call: TRBD2; v_call: TRBV10-3; cdr3_nt: TGTGCCATCAGGGAAATTCACGTGTGGCGGGAGGAGAAGACCCAGTACTTC; cdr3_aa: CAIREIHVWREEKTQYF
j_call: TRBJ2-7; clone_size: .; d_call: TRBD1; v_call: TRBV30; cdr3_nt: TGTGCCTGGAGTTCAACAGGGGGGTACGAGCAGTACTTC; cdr3_aa: CAWSSTGGYEQYF
j_call: TRBJ2-7; clone_size: .; d_call: .; v_call: TRBV5-4; cdr3_nt: TGTGCCAGCAGCTTGAAAAGCGTAGCCTACGAGCAGTACTTC; cdr3_aa: CASSLKSVAYEQYF
j_call: TRBJ2-1; clone_size: once; d_call: TRBD1; v_call: TRBV7-8; cdr3_nt: TGTGCCAGCAGCCCACCGGGACAGGGGTACAATGAGCAGTTCTTC; cdr3_aa: CASSPPGQGYNEQFF
j_call: TRBJ1-3; clone_size: .; d_call: .; v_call: TRBV9; cdr3_nt: TGTGCCAGCAGCGTAGACGGCTCTGGAAACACCATATATTTT; cdr3_aa: CASSVDGSGNTIYF
j_call: TRBJ1-3; clone_size: .; d_call: .; v_call: TRBV7-9; cdr3_nt: TGTGCCAGCAGCTTAAGGGCTGGTTTGATAGGGGACACCATATATTTT; cdr3_aa: CASSLRAGLIGDTIYF
j_call: TRBJ2-7; clone_size: .; d_call: TRBD2; v_call: TRBV19; cdr3_nt: TGTGCCAGTAGTATGGCAGCGGGAACGCCCTACGAGCAGTACTTC; cdr3_aa: CASSMAAGTPYEQYF
j_call: TRBJ2-7; clone_size: .; d_call: TRBD1; v_call: TRBV19; cdr3_nt: TGTGCCAGTAGCCCCGACAGGGACTCCTACGAGCAGTACTTC; cdr3_aa: CASSPDRDSYEQYF
j_call: TRBJ2-1; clone_size: .; d_call: TRBD2; v_call: TRBV28; cdr3_nt: TGTGCCAGCAGTTTGGGACTAGCGGGAGAAAGTGAGCAGTTCTTC; cdr3_aa: CASSLGLAGESEQFF
j_call: TRBJ1-2; clone_size: .; d_call: TRBD1; v_call: TRBV29-1; cdr3_nt: TGCAGCGCATCGGGACAGCTTAATTCTAACTATGGCTACACCTTC; cdr3_aa: CSASGQLNSNYGYTF
j_call: TRBJ2-1; clone_size: .; d_call: TRBD1; v_call: TRBV5-1; cdr3_nt: TGCGCCAGCAGCGATGACAGGGGGCACGGCTACAATGAGCAGTTCTTC; cdr3_aa: CASSDDRGHGYNEQFF
j_call: TRBJ2-3; clone_size: .; d_call: TRBD1; v_call: TRBV2; cdr3_nt: TGTGCCAGCAGTTTGGGGACAGGGGGAGATACGCAGTATTTT; cdr3_aa: CASSLGTGGDTQYF
j_call: TRBJ2-5; clone_size: .; d_call: TRBD2; v_call: TRBV19; cdr3_nt: TGTGCCAGTAGTATGCGGGAGGGGCAAGAGACCCAGTACTTC; cdr3_aa: CASSMREGQETQYF
j_call: TRBJ2-1; clone_size: .; d_call: .; v_call: TRBV15; cdr3_nt: TGTGCCACCAGCAGAGTCCGGCGGGGGCTAGCGGATGAGCAGTTCTTC; cdr3_aa: CATSRVRRGLADEQFF
j_call: TRBJ1-3; clone_size: .; d_call: .; v_call: TRBV11-2; cdr3_nt: TGTGCCAGCAAGCCTGACAGAAACACCATATATTTT; cdr3_aa: CASKPDRNTIYF
j_call: TRBJ1-1; clone_size: .; d_call: .; v_call: TRBV25-1; cdr3_nt: TGTGCCAGCAGTGAATGGGGGGGAAACACTGAAGCTTTCTTT; cdr3_aa: CASSEWGGNTEAFF
j_call: TRBJ1-1; clone_size: .; d_call: TRBD1; v_call: TRBV5-1; cdr3_nt: TGCGCCAGCAGCTTTACAGGGGCCCAGAACACTGAAGCTTTCTTT; cdr3_aa: CASSFTGAQNTEAFF
j_call: TRBJ2-7; clone_size: .; d_call: .; v_call: TRBV11-1; cdr3_nt: TGTGCCAGCAGCTTCACTATCTTCTACGAGCAGTACTTC; cdr3_aa: CASSFTIFYEQYF
j_call: TRBJ2-3; clone_size: once; d_call: TRBD1; v_call: TRBV19; cdr3_nt: TGTGCCAGTAGTATAAATAAGGGACAGGGCACAGATACGCAGTATTTT; cdr3_aa: CASSINKGQGTDTQYF
j_call: TRBJ1-1; clone_size: .; d_call: TRBD1; v_call: TRBV6-1; cdr3_nt: TGTGCCAGCAGTGCAGGCCGAGGGGGCGTGAACACTGAAGCTTTCTTT; cdr3_aa: CASSAGRGGVNTEAFF
j_call: TRBJ2-5; clone_size: .; d_call: .; v_call: TRBV28; cdr3_nt: TGTGCCAGCAGTTTCTCCAGGGGTACAGAGACCCAGTACTTC; cdr3_aa: CASSFSRGTETQYF
j_call: TRBJ2-1; clone_size: .; d_call: .; v_call: TRBV5-4; cdr3_nt: TGTGCCAGCAGCACACGGACAAGGGGCAATGAGCAGTTCTTC; cdr3_aa: CASSTRTRGNEQFF
j_call: TRBJ2-7; clone_size: .; d_call: .; v_call: TRBV20-1; cdr3_nt: TGCAGTGCTAGCAGAAACTACGAGCAGTACTTC; cdr3_aa: CSASRNYEQYF
j_call: TRBJ2-3; clone_size: .; d_call: TRBD2; v_call: TRBV27; cdr3_nt: TGTGCCAGCAGTTCCCCACTCATAGCGGGAGTAGTAGATACGCAGTATTTT; cdr3_aa: CASSSPLIAGVVDTQYF
j_call: TRBJ2-3; clone_size: .; d_call: .; v_call: TRBV7-2; cdr3_nt: TGTGCCAGCAGCTTAGCCTTCAGGGGAGATACGCAGTATTTT; cdr3_aa: CASSLAFRGDTQYF
j_call: TRBJ2-3; clone_size: .; d_call: TRBD2; v_call: TRBV7-9; cdr3_nt: TGTGCCAGCAACCGACTAGCGGGAGTCGGTACAGATACGCAGTATTTT; cdr3_aa: CASNRLAGVGTDTQYF
j_call: TRBJ1-2; clone_size: .; d_call: .; v_call: TRBV27; cdr3_nt: TGTGCCAGCAGTCCGGGAGGGACCAGGACCTATGGCTACACCTTC; cdr3_aa: CASSPGGTRTYGYTF
j_call: TRBJ1-2; clone_size: .; d_call: .; v_call: TRBV29-1; cdr3_nt: TGCAGCGTTGTTCGGCAGGATCGCTACACCTTC; cdr3_aa: CSVVRQDRYTF
j_call: TRBJ2-5; clone_size: .; d_call: TRBD2; v_call: TRBV14; cdr3_nt: TGTGCCAGCAGCCAGGCCGGGAGGAGACAACAAGAGACCCAGTACTTC; cdr3_aa: CASSQAGRRQQETQYF
j_call: TRBJ2-5; clone_size: .; d_call: .; v_call: TRBV5-4; cdr3_nt: TGTGCCAGCAGCTGGGCAATAGGTCACCAAGAGACCCAGTACTTC; cdr3_aa: CASSWAIGHQETQYF
j_call: TRBJ2-1; clone_size: .; d_call: TRBD2; v_call: TRBV30; cdr3_nt: TGTGCCTGGAGTGCCCTTGGACTAGCGACCAATGAGCAGTTCTTC; cdr3_aa: CAWSALGLATNEQFF
j_call: TRBJ2-7; clone_size: .; d_call: TRBD1; v_call: TRBV19; cdr3_nt: TGTGCCAGTGCGCCCCCGGGACAGGGCTACGAGCAGTACTTC; cdr3_aa: CASAPPGQGYEQYF
j_call: TRBJ2-7; clone_size: .; d_call: .; v_call: TRBV28; cdr3_nt: TGTGCCAGCAGTCCAAGCTATACCACGCGGACCTACGAGCAGTACTTC; cdr3_aa: CASSPSYTTRTYEQYF
j_call: TRBJ2-2; clone_size: .; d_call: TRBD2; v_call: TRBV19; cdr3_nt: TGTGCCAGTACGACTAGCGGGAGAAGTACCGGGGAGCTGTTTTTT; cdr3_aa: CASTTSGRSTGELFF
j_call: TRBJ2-3; clone_size: .; d_call: TRBD2; v_call: TRBV10-3; cdr3_nt: TGTGCCATCACCACGGGACTAGCGGGAGGAGGGGATACGCAGTATTTT; cdr3_aa: CAITTGLAGGGDTQYF
j_call: TRBJ2-7; clone_size: .; d_call: .; v_call: TRBV5-4; cdr3_nt: TGTGCCAGCAGCTTTGCGGATGGGTCCTACGAGCAGTACTTC; cdr3_aa: CASSFADGSYEQYF
j_call: TRBJ2-3; clone_size: .; d_call: TRBD2; v_call: TRBV7-3; cdr3_nt: TGTGCCAGCAGCTTAACCGCCTATAAAGCAAGCGGGAGGTTGCTAAGCACAGATACGCAGTATTTT; cdr3_aa: CASSLTAYKASGRLLSTDTQYF
j_call: TRBJ1-5; clone_size: .; d_call: TRBD1; v_call: TRBV28; cdr3_nt: TGTGCCAGCAGTCACCAAGGGGGCACGTTTCAGCCCCAGCATTTT; cdr3_aa: CASSHQGGTFQPQHF
j_call: TRBJ2-2; clone_size: .; d_call: .; v_call: TRBV7-9; cdr3_nt: TGTGCCAGCAGCTCTCGGGCCGGGGAGCTGTTTTTT; cdr3_aa: CASSSRAGELFF
j_call: TRBJ2-2; clone_size: .; d_call: .; v_call: TRBV7-3; cdr3_nt: TGTGCCAGCACCTCCGGGGTTGGAGGGGAGCTGTTTTTT; cdr3_aa: CASTSGVGGELFF
j_call: TRBJ2-1; clone_size: .; d_call: TRBD2; v_call: TRBV11-2; cdr3_nt: TGTGCCAGCAGTTTATACTCTACTAGCGGGGTCTCCTACAATGAGCAGTTCTTC; cdr3_aa: CASSLYSTSGVSYNEQFF
j_call: TRBJ1-3; clone_size: .; d_call: .; v_call: TRBV6-1; cdr3_nt: TGTGCCAGCACCCTAACAGAAAACTCTGGAAACACCATATATTTT; cdr3_aa: CASTLTENSGNTIYF
j_call: TRBJ2-7; clone_size: .; d_call: TRBD2; v_call: TRBV18; cdr3_nt: TGTGCCAGCTCAGCGGGGGGGTCCTACGAGCAGTACTTC; cdr3_aa: CASSAGGSYEQYF
j_call: TRBJ1-5; clone_size: .; d_call: .; v_call: TRBV6-6; cdr3_nt: TGTGCCACCGCCCCGGTTAGCAATCAGCCCCAGCATTTT; cdr3_aa: CATAPVSNQPQHF
j_call: TRBJ1-5; clone_size: .; d_call: TRBD1; v_call: TRBV6-1; cdr3_nt: TGTGCCAGCAGAAGGGACAGCCCACAGCCCCAGCATTTT; cdr3_aa: CASRRDSPQPQHF
j_call: TRBJ1-1; clone_size: .; d_call: .; v_call: TRBV19; cdr3_nt: TGTGCCAGTAGTATACGGGCAGGCCTGAGGGCTGAAGCTTTCTTT; cdr3_aa: CASSIRAGLRAEAFF
j_call: TRBJ2-7; clone_size: .; d_call: TRBD2; v_call: TRBV18; cdr3_nt: TGTGCCAGCTCACCACCGGGGGTAGCGGGAGGCTACGAGCAGTACTTC; cdr3_aa: CASSPPGVAGGYEQYF
j_call: TRBJ1-5; clone_size: .; d_call: TRBD1; v_call: TRBV19; cdr3_nt: TGTGCCAGTAGTCCCCCAGGGGGGATGAGCAATCAGCCCCAGCATTTT; cdr3_aa: CASSPPGGMSNQPQHF
j_call: TRBJ1-5; clone_size: .; d_call: .; v_call: TRBV4-1; cdr3_nt: TGCGCCAGCAGCCGGACGGACAGTAGCAATCAGCCCCAGCATTTT; cdr3_aa: CASSRTDSSNQPQHF
j_call: TRBJ2-7; clone_size: .; d_call: .; v_call: TRBV5-6; cdr3_nt: TGTGCCAGCAGCTTGGCTTCCTACGAGCAGTACTTC; cdr3_aa: CASSLASYEQYF
j_call: TRBJ2-7; clone_size: .; d_call: TRBD1; v_call: TRBV27; cdr3_nt: TGTGCCAGCAGTCTGGGACAGGGGCTCAACGAGCAGTACTTC; cdr3_aa: CASSLGQGLNEQYF
j_call: TRBJ1-1; clone_size: few; d_call: .; v_call: TRBV5-1; cdr3_nt: TGCGCCAGCCACGGTGAGACTGAAGCTTTCTTT; cdr3_aa: CASHGETEAFF
j_call: TRBJ1-3; clone_size: .; d_call: .; v_call: TRBV7-3; cdr3_nt: TGTGCCAGCAGTAGGGGCGATGGAAACACCATATATTTT; cdr3_aa: CASSRGDGNTIYF